The sequence of this T cell receptor (beta chain) was determined in a study of T-cell reconstitution after alpha-beta-depleted transplantation in children. Trimming left V 4 bases short and J 0 bases short, with 9 bases between. This CDR3 contains 14 residues. CDR1 and CDR2 (germline): ENHRY, SYGVKD. In this sample, this clonotype turned up a few times. The library targeted TCRbeta and was prepared with unique molecular identifiers. TCRdb re-called the PCR reads through MiXCR, storing one row per CDR3 protein. The sample includes about 340,000 distinct CDR3 sequences, 13% of them seen just once. The rearrangement links TRBV10-3 to TRBJ1-2; D is uncertain. The sample here was PBMCs, taken from the stem cell graft. This sequence was found in a human donor who donated a stem cell graft to a child with Fanconi anemia. The CDR3 region has the DNA TGTGCCATCAGTGCGACGAATACTAACTATGGCTACACCTTC. Translation: CAISATNTNYGYTF.